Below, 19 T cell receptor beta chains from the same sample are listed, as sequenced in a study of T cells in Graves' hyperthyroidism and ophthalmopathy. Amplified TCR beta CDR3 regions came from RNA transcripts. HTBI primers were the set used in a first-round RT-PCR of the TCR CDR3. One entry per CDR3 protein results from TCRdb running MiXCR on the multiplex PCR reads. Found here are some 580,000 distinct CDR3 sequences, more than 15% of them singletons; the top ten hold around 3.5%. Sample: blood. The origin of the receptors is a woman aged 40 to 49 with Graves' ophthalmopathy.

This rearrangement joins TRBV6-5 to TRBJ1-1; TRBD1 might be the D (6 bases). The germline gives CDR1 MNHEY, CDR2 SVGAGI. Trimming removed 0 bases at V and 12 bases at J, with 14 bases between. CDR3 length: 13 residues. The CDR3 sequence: CASSYSPRGLTFF. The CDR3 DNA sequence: TGTGCCAGCAGTTACTCCCCGCGGGGGCTAACTTTCTTT.

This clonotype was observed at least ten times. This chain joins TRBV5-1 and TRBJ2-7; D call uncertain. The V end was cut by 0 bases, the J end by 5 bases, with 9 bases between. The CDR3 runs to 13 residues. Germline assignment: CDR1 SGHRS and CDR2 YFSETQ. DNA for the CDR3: TGCGCCAGCAGCTTGGCATACGGAGACGAGCAGTACTTC. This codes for CASSLAYGDEQYF.

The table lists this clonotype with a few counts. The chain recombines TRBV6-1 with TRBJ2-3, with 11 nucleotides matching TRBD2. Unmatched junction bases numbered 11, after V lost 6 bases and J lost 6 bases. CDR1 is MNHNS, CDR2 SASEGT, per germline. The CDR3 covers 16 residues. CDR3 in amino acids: CASSLFSGGAADTQYF. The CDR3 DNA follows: TGTGCCAGCAGCTTATTTAGCGGGGGGGCCGCGGATACGCAGTATTTT.

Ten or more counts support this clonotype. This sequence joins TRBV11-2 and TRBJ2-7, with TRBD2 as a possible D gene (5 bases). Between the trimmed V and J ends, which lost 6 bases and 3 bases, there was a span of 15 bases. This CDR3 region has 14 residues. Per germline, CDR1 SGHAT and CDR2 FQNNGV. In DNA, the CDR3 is TGTGCCAGCAGTCCCACTAGAAGATACTACGAGCAGTACTTC. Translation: CASSPTRRYYEQYF.

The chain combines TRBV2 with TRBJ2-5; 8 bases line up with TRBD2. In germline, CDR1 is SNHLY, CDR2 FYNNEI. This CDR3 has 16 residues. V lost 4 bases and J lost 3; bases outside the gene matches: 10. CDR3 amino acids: CASSALRGAAEETQYF. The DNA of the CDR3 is TGTGCCAGCAGTGCATTGCGGGGGGCGGCCGAAGAGACCCAGTACTTC.

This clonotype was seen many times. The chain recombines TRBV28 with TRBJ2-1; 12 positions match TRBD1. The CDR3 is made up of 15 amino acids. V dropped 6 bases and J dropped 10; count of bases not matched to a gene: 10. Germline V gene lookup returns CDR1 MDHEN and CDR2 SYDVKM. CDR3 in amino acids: CASRAAGTGGREQFF. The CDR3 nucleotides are TGTGCCAGCAGGGCCGCCGGGACAGGGGGCAGGGAGCAGTTCTTC. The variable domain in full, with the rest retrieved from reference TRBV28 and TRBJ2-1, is DVKVTQSSRYLVKRTGEKVFLECVQDMDHENMFWYRQDPGLGLRLIYFSYDVKMKEKGDIPEGYSVSREKKERFSLILESASTNQTSMYLCASRAAGTGGREQFFGPGTRLTVL.

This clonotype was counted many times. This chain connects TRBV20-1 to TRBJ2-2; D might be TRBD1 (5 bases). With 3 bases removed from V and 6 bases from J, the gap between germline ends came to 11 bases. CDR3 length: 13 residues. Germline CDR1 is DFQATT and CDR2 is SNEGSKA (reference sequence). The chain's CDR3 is CSARGQGAGELFF. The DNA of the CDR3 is TGCAGTGCTAGGGGTCAGGGTGCCGGGGAGCTGTTTTTT.

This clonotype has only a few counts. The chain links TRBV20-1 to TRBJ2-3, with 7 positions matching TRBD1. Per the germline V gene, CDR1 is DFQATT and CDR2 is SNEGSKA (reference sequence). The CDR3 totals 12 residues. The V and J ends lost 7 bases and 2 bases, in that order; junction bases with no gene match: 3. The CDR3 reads CSVGTDTDTQYF. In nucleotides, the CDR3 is TGCAGTGTCGGGACAGACACAGATACGCAGTATTTT.

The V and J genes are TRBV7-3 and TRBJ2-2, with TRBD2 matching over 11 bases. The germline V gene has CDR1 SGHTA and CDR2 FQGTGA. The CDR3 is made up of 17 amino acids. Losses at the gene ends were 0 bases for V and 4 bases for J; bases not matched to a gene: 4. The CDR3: CASSLTSGRGSTGELFF. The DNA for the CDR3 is TGTGCCAGCAGCTTAACTAGCGGGAGGGGGAGCACCGGGGAGCTGTTTTTT.

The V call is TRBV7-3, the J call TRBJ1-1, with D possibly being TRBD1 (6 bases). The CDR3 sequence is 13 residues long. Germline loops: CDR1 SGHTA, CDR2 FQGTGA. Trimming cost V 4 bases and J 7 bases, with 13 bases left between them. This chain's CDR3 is CASSSRRTDEAFF. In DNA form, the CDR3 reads TGTGCCAGCAGCTCTCGACGGACAGATGAAGCTTTCTTT.

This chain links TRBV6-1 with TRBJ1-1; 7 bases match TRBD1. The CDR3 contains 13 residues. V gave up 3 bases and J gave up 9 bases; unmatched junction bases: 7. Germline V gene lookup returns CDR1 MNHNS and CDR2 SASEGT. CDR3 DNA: TGTGCCAGCAGTGATACTGACAGGGTGAAAGCTTTCTTT. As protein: CASSDTDRVKAFF.

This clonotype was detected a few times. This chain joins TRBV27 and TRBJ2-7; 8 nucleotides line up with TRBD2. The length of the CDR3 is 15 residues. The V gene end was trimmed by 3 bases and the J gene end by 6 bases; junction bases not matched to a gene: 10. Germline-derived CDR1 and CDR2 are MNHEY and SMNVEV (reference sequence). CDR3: CASSFAGGRPSEQYF. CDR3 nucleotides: TGTGCCAGCAGTTTTGCGGGAGGCAGGCCCAGCGAGCAGTACTTC.

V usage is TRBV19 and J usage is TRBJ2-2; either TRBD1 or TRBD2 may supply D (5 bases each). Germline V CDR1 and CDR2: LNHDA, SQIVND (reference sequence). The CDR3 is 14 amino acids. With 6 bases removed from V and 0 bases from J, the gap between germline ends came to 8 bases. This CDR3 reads CASRRDPNTGELFF. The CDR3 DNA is TGTGCCAGTAGGAGGGACCCGAACACCGGGGAGCTGTTTTTT.

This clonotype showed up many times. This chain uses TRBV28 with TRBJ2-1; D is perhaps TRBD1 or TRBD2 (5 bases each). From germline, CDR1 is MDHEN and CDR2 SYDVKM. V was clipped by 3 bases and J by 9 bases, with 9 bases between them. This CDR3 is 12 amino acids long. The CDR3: CASSFVRGEQFF. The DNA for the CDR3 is TGTGCCAGCAGTTTTGTGAGGGGTGAGCAGTTCTTC.

The CDR3 DNA sequence: TGTGCCAGCGGGTACAATAGCAATCAGCCCCAGCATTTT. Encoded protein: CASGYNSNQPQHF. The rearrangement links TRBV6-1 to TRBJ1-5; D uncertain. V lost 8 bases to trimming and J lost 0 bases, with 8 bases between them. CDR1 and CDR2 from the germline V gene are MNHNS and SASEGT. The CDR3 has 13 residues.

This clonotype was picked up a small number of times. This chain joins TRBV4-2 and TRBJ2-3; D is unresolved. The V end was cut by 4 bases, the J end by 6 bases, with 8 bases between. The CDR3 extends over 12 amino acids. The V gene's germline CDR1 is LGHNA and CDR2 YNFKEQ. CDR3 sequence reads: CASSLKMDTQYF. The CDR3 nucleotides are TGTGCCAGCAGCCTCAAGATGGATACGCAGTATTTT.

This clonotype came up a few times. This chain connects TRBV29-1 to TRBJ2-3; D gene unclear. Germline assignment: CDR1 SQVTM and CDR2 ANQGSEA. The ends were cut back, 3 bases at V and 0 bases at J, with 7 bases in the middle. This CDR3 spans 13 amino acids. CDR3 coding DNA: TGCAGCGTTGACGAACCTAGCACAGATACGCAGTATTTT. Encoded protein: CSVDEPSTDTQYF.

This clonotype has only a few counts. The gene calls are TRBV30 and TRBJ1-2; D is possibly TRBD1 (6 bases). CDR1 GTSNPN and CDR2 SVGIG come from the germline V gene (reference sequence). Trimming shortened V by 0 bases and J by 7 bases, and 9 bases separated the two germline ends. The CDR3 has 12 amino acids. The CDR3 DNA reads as TGTGCCTGGAGTGTACTCAGGGGTGGCTACACCTTC. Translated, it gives CAWSVLRGGYTF.

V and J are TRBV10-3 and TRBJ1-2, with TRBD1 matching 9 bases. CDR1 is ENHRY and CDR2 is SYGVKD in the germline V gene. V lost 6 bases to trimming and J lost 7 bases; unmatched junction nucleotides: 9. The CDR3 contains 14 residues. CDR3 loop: CAIRAPGQGFGYTF. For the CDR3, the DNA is TGTGCCATCAGGGCCCCGGGACAGGGATTTGGCTACACCTTC.